This T cell receptor (beta chain) originates from a study of OX40 agonist ivuxolimab in advanced cancers. For the study at large: Recorded diagnoses for dose-escalation patients were hepatocellular carcinoma, melanoma, renal cell or head and neck cancer.

Method: immunoSEQ multiplex PCR; TCRdb's copy keeps in-frame clones and lacks some. The table has 45,000 or so clones, roughly 86% seen once; the top ten hold roughly 7.8%. This CDR3 spans 13 amino acids. CDR1 MGHRA and CDR2 YSYEKL come from the germline V gene. Trimming removed 0 bases from V and 7 bases from J; junction bases left unmatched: 1. The sequence came from an adult with an advanced solid tumor such as melanoma, head and neck, liver or kidney cancer. The chain is built from TRBV4-1 and TRBJ2-5, with 8 bases matching TRBD1. The sample was CD4+ or CD8+ T cells sorted from blood, taken in a trial of the OX40 agonist ivuxolimab. CDR3 sequence (DNA): TGCGCCAGCAGCCAAGATGGGACAGGGACCCAGTACTTC. Encoded protein: CASSQDGTGTQYF.